Here is one T cell receptor (beta chain) with its context. Its antigen is as yet unknown. The data derive from a study of cytomegalovirus exposure and HLA in healthy donors. Study as a whole: Some 85 million unique TCRs, all from HLA-typed donors, were included in an early release of the data.

V gave up 1 base and J gave up 8 bases, with 15 bases separating them. The germline V gene has CDR1 SGDLS and CDR2 YYNGEE. The CDR3 length is 15 residues. Use of 60 Vbeta and 13 Jbeta primers characterized the PCR. The method was immunoSEQ multiplex PCR; TCRdb's version includes in-frame clones alone and lacks a portion of them. The data show some 210,000 clones, around four fifths seen once. Study observations and caveats: Later work showed greater clonal expansion in HLA-associated TCR beta chains than in equally common others. In a later analysis, parvovirus B19, influenza, CMV and Epstein-Barr virus appeared linked to several top co-occurrence clusters. In a later analysis, a missense DCLRE1C variant was linked to TCR beta V- and J-gene trimming.

The chain recombines TRBV9 with TRBJ1-4; TRBD1 is a possible D gene (6 bases). The sequence derives from a male donor in good health and CMV-seronegative. Source material: PBMCs. CDR3 residues: CASSVIGGFGEKLFF. The CDR3 DNA reads TGTGCCAGCAGCGTAATTGGGGGCTTCGGAGAAAAACTGTTTTTT.